This T cell receptor beta chain originates from a study of blood T cells in healthy people across ages. As for the study in general: Every two T cells gave about one barcoded beta molecule via template switching.

General study results and limits: Any changes in expanded clonotypes were possibly confounded, as donor CMV status remained unknown.

This clonotype has a handful of counts. Antigen: not known. It was with a sample-barcoded 5' primer and a J-beta primer mix that a second PCR of roughly 7 to 12 cycles was run. A tag from a template-switch adaptor with 12 random nucleotides marked each cDNA molecule. All samples yielded 2.5 million or more CDR3-containing paired-end reads. TCRdb fed the 5' RACE reads into MiXCR, producing one record per CDR3 protein. Of approximately 1.5 million distinct CDR3 sequences detected, roughly 43% appear once; the ten largest clones hold around 4%. This CDR3 is 15 amino acids long. The germline CDR1 and CDR2 sequences are MNHEY and SVGAGI. With 2 bases clipped from V and 1 base from J, the junction kept 4 bases outside the gene matches.

The receptor's source is a woman under 30 in good health. The V call is TRBV6-5, the J call TRBJ2-7; 8 nucleotides agree with TRBD2. What was sequenced was blood. CDR3 region: CASSYLSGGSYEQYF. CDR3 bases: TGTGCCAGCAGTTACCTGAGCGGGGGTTCCTACGAGCAGTACTTC.